This T cell receptor (beta chain) was identified in a study of cytomegalovirus exposure and HLA in healthy donors (dated by TCRdb to about 2017). Regarding the study in general: An earlier analysis of approximately 640 of the donors reported roughly 300 Gb of sequence data and some 120 million unique TCR beta sequences from around 200 million T cells. Four to six DR-DQ haplotypes were handled as single units for association and clustering because linkage in the cohort was strong. Among about 360 genotyped donors of the cohort, an average of approximately 240,000 unique TCR beta nucleotide sequences were sequenced per donor, roughly a sixth of them non-productive. To predict cytomegalovirus infection status, the study brought together high-throughput TCR immunosequencing, statistical association of individual TCRs with disease status, and machine learning. The genetic ancestry cluster associated with self-reported Caucasian donors included 65% to 90% of the approximately 400 genotyped donors. Rather than drawing on any new phenotypic data, the later analysis identified candidate immune exposures from TCR beta sequences and the way those sequences occurred across donors. Donor age, sex, ethnicity and CMV serostatus were collected together with the repertoire data. Typing coverage varied by locus: roughly 620-640 donors for A, B, C, DRB1 and DQB1; under 550 for DQA1; about 590 for DPA1; 450 to 480 for DPB1. Every repertoire in the discovery cohort had been generated on one and the same sequencing platform. An early release covering roughly 640 HLA-typed donors comprised roughly 300 gigabases of sequencing data and 65 million to 100 million unique TCR sequences. The T cell repertoires of around 670 subjects were profiled by immunosequencing and related to cytomegalovirus serostatus. The study aimed to test whether cataloging public T cell receptors could reveal signatures of past pathogen exposure. To study patterns of TCR occurrence, a later analysis re-analyzed previously published TCR beta repertoires from 550 to 800 donors and added high-resolution HLA genotyping. Genome-wide SNP genotypes for about 65% of the roughly 670 donors were used in a later genetic analysis, which treated that subset as a discovery cohort. HLA typing included class I and class II loci at four-digit resolution. To decide whether each TCR beta V gene segment behaved as functional or pseudogenic, an earlier analysis of approximately 590 of the donors relied on high-throughput TCR beta sequencing. Along with the roughly 670-subject first cohort, a separate validation cohort of around 120 different subjects was used.

On the study overall, not on this receptor specifically: In a later analysis, several top co-occurrence clusters were reported to appear linked to parvovirus B19, influenza, CMV and Epstein-Barr virus. In a later genetic analysis, fewer N-insertions in productive TCRs were reported among donors in an Asian-associated ancestry cluster than the roughly 700-donor mean. Across donors, most TCR sequences were observed very rarely, whereas some public TCRs were present in many individuals. A further reported finding was that TCR beta sequences accurately predicted the HLA-A and HLA-B alleles for most subjects in the first cohort. Some 15 rarely observed V segments, including chromosome 9 orphons, were excluded from the earlier analysis of several hundred of the donors because counts were too low. Linkage disequilibrium might explain the correlated functional status among segregating V segments, but an unknown experimental factor could not be ruled out. The classifier was reported to diagnose cytomegalovirus status with high specificity and sensitivity in both the original cohort and the validation cohort. A later analysis found that HLA-associated TCR beta chains were more clonally expanded and had lower generation probabilities than equally common non-associated chains. The authors suggested that the approach could potentially be generalized to other disease states and immunological phenotypes. In a later analysis, TCR association rates were found to vary across HLA loci, with the most associated TCRs seen for DRB1 alleles and the fewest for HLA-C alleles. Assigning TCR associations to individual alleles was difficult when HLA alleles, especially DR and DQ, strongly co-occurred. This cohort had only TCR beta chains sequenced, and the lack of alpha or paired-chain data limited which features could be detected. A total of around 150 TCR beta chains were listed by the study as associated with cytomegalovirus. In an earlier analysis of roughly 500 of the donors, most TCR beta V segments appeared in productive rearrangements about 90% or about 30% of the time, broadly matching IMGT annotations. V-gene and J-gene trimming of TCR beta chains was associated with a missense DCLRE1C variant in a later genetic analysis, and the association was replicated in an independent cohort. A cluster of highly shared sequence variants was judged likely to be a technical artifact of the sequencing pipeline. At a false discovery rate of 0.05, a later analysis linked under 20,000 TCR beta sequences to specific HLA alleles. Three of the identified cytomegalovirus-associated TCR beta chains were confirmed in vitro to be specific for cytomegalovirus antigens. Sequencing depth was assumed to be roughly uniform across donors in the presence/absence analyses, though that assumption may not hold. Most CMV-associated TCR beta chains appeared to be HLA-restricted in a later analysis, and the HLA associations seemed to be driven largely by CMV exposure. Because HLA typing was unavailable for some donors at each locus, only the typed subset was used in association tests. Some IMGT-functional V segments, including TRBV6-2 and TRBV6-3, could not be told apart with the 87-base-pair reads, so those segments were excluded. Immune exposure information for the cohort was limited to CMV serostatus.

Its CDR3 holds 18 amino acids, cysteine through phenylalanine. The entry retains the CDR3 DNA only, 54 bases that are in frame from base 1. Via the germline V gene, CDR1 is SGHNT and CDR2 YENEEA. V loses 4 bases at its end and J loses 1 base; junction bases beyond the gene matches: 7. As to this clone: The clone's antigen remains unknown. Base qualities are not at hand, and no much larger clone is one base apart.

The cohort consisted of 666 healthy bone marrow donors. At the time of sampling, every cohort member was nominally healthy, though immune exposures that went unrecorded were likely present. The donor was CMV seronegative and was included in the group of over 300 seronegative cohort members. A peripheral blood sample was provided by each donor, and peripheral blood mononuclear cells were used for TCR beta sequencing. The Qiagen DNeasy Blood Extraction Kit was used to extract genomic DNA from the blood cell samples. Receptor libraries were prepared by the immunoSEQ multiplex PCR assay. For the multiplex PCR, a mixture combining 60 forward primers for TCR Vbeta segments and 13 reverse primers for TCR Jbeta segments was used. Amplification of the CDR3 region of rearranged TCR beta genes was performed with a multiplex PCR assay on genomic DNA. The amplified TCR beta libraries were sequenced on the Illumina HiSeq System as 87-base-pair reads. On the study's bioinformatics: A later analysis tallied 75 million to 95 million unique TCR beta chains across the approximately 670 repertoires, and 10 million to 11 million of those chains were shared by two or more donors. A nearest-neighbor algorithm error-corrected the raw reads and collapsed the reads into unique sequences, merging closely related sequences to remove PCR and sequencing errors. V, D and J gene segments were assigned by aligning CDR3 sequences to IMGT reference sequences. For a sequence to be retained, a match of at least six nucleotides to both a V gene segment and a J gene segment was required. Rearrangements were called productive when the CDR3 lacked stop codons and stayed in frame with V and J; all others were non-productive. Following IMGT convention, CDR3 was defined as the stretch from the second conserved V-encoded cysteine up to the conserved J-encoded phenylalanine. The earlier analysis of about 620 of the donors excluded sequences that lacked an unambiguous match to a single V gene segment. In an earlier analysis of more than 500 of the donors, a V segment was called functional when productive rearrangements were above 56.7%, and segregating when the standard deviation between donors exceeded 5%. A statistical classification framework was built for diagnosing cytomegalovirus status from the catalog of TCR beta chain sequences. In a later analysis, TCR nucleotide sequences were compared against IMGT/GENE-DB human TR gene sequences so that V and J genes could be assigned. Using the TCRdist pipeline, a later analysis assigned CDR3 sequences along with most-parsimonious VDJ recombination scenarios. In a later analysis, each TCR beta chain was defined by its CDR3 amino acid sequence together with its V-gene family, and reads lacking a unique V-gene family were excluded. A later analysis removed 592 highly shared, low-generation-probability nucleotide sequences to deal with suspected cross-contamination and a sequencing artifact. In a later analysis, a clonal expansion index was calculated for each public chain from normalized within-repertoire ranks of inferred template counts. In a later analysis, generation probabilities were computed using a VDJ recombination model fitted to out-of-frame rearrangements, and the results were checked against IGoR. Hypergeometric tests were used in a later analysis to score TCR-TCR, TCR-HLA and TCR-CMV co-occurrence, with a repertoire-size bias correction applied to the TCR pairs. False discovery rates were estimated in a later analysis by permuting HLA or CMV assignments 20 times. In a later analysis, co-occurring TCRs were grouped with DBSCAN, and TCRdist sequence similarity was added when clustering was performed within HLA-allele-positive subsets. Repertoires with fewer than 30,000 or more than 120,000 public chains were left out of co-occurrence clustering, as were roughly five repertoires with anomalous nucleotide sharing. This immuneACCESS table, as held by TCRdb, lists in-frame sequences with V and J called but not all clones. Of the missing ones, under half trace to an unresolved V gene in checked studies; the others have no known cause. That table supplies the V and J calls and clone size; D and trimming were determined from the DNA. In this sample the table shows over 150,000 clones, roughly nine tenths of which occur a single time. 0.7% to 1% of the sample is held by the ten biggest clonotypes.

This TCR was sampled from a woman aged 25 to 45 in good health and CMV-seronegative. The specimen was PBMCs. Recombination joined TRBV11-3 with TRBJ2-2, and TRBD1 matches 12 of the central bases. The CDR3 protein sequence reads: CASSSPGQGAGNTGELFF. In nucleotide form, the sequence is TGTGCCAGCAGCTCACCGGGACAGGGGGCCGGGAACACCGGGGAGCTGTTTTTT.